The sequence of this T cell receptor (beta chain) was determined in a study of T cells in Graves' hyperthyroidism and ophthalmopathy. After removal of 3 bases from V and 4 bases from J, the junction contained 8 bases not matched to a gene. Germline CDR1 MNHNS, CDR2 SASEGT. The CDR3 consists of 16 residues. Broader study findings: Ophthalmopathy got predicted by the model a median roughly 6.1 months before its onset. Ophthalmopathy stood apart from stable hyperthyroidism in a 13 V-J model. Blood shared most expanded thyroid clonotypes above 0.001.

About this clonotype: Its antigen is unidentified.

The source material, RNA transcripts, was used to amplify TCR beta CDR3 regions. An initial round of RT-PCR targeting the TCR CDR3 relied on the HTBI primer set. A single record per CDR3 protein comes from TCRdb applying MiXCR to the multiplex PCR reads. The profile shows 650,000 to 850,000 distinct CDR3 sequences, 18% of them singletons. Disease duration under 2 months; hyperthyroidism patients were aged 18 to 65. Sequencing was done on a sample of blood. This sequence joins TRBV6-1 and TRBJ1-3; 8 bases match TRBD1. This sequence originates from a woman between 45 and 60 years old with Graves' hyperthyroidism that later progressed to Graves' ophthalmopathy. DNA of the CDR3: TGTGCCAGCAGTGATTCATGGACAGGGAGAGGAAACACCATATATTTT. Translated: CASSDSWTGRGNTIYF.